This TCR beta chain comes out of a study of shared clonotypes between healthy human individuals. Study observations and caveats: Blood was the sole source, and tissue repertoires probably differ. Generation of non-shared clonotypes was less probable than generation of clonotypes shared by all four donors.

CDR1 and CDR2 from the germline V gene are SEHNR and FQNEAQ (reference sequence). The CDR3 sequence runs 18 residues, both termini included. With regard to this clone: The target antigen is unknown. It is unclear where the CDR3 begins or ends on the DNA, so no DNA is shown, and the CDR3 is as TCRdb lists it.

Assay used: immunoSEQ multiplex PCR; TCRdb lists only in-frame clones, some missing. The sample holds about 680,000 clones; more than 70% are singletons and the top ten take around 2%. This receptor was taken from a woman under 40 in good health. The chain combines TRBV7-9 with TRBJ2-3; the tabulated D call, TRBD2, remains unverified against the DNA. The specimen sequenced was memory CD4+ T cells sorted from blood. Subset specified: CD45RA-negative fraction. CDR3 sequence reads: CASSKTGQGGLERDTQYF.